Shown below are 27 T cell receptor beta chains from a single sample sequenced in a study of blood T cell repertoires in COVID-19. Repertoires were generated with immunoSEQ multiplex PCR, while TCRdb's copy carries only in-frame clones and drops some. The sample has over 200,000 clones, approximately 85% seen once. The sample comprised PBMCs or T cells enriched from blood (not recorded which). These receptors were collected from a woman aged 45-59 years who had recovered from COVID-19.

CDR3 nucleotides: TGTGCCAGCAGCCAAGATAGGCTAGCGGGAGGCTACGAGCAGTACTTC. Protein sequence: CASSQDRLAGGYEQYF. The rearrangement links TRBV3-1 (or the pseudogene TRBV3-2) to TRBJ2-7; 11 nucleotides agree with TRBD2. The ends lost 0 bases at V and 3 bases at J; junction bases unmatched: 4. The CDR3 sequence is 16 residues long. Germline-derived CDR1 and CDR2 are LGHDT and YNNKEL (reference sequence).

The chain carries TRBV27 and TRBJ2-7; 9 bases map to TRBD1. The length of the CDR3 is 16 residues. The germline CDR1 and CDR2 sequences are MNHEY and SMNVEV (reference sequence). The junction had 17 bases not matched to a gene; V was cut back by 7 bases and J by 7 bases. CDR3 in DNA: TGTGCCAGCACCCCGGACAGGGGCCGTGGGGTCTGGGAGCAGTACTTC. As protein: CASTPDRGRGVWEQYF.

The chain joins TRBV7-6 to TRBJ2-7; possibly TRBD1 for D (6 bases). The V gene's germline CDR1 is SGHVS and CDR2 FNYEAQ. Trimming left V 0 bases short and J 3 bases short, with 12 bases between. This CDR3 is 15 amino acids long. The CDR3 region is CASSLAVTGFYEQYF. As DNA, the CDR3 is TGTGCCAGCAGCTTAGCCGTGACAGGATTCTACGAGCAGTACTTC.

This clone occurred once. The V gene is TRBV6-7, the J gene TRBJ2-3; D may be TRBD1 (6 bases). TRBV6-7 has ORF status, its function being uncertain. The CDR3 has 19 amino acids. Trimming stripped 0 bases from V and 2 bases from J, with 21 bases between. CDR3 region: CASSYSIFGQGIFTDTQYF. CDR3 sequence (DNA): TGTGCCAGCAGTTACTCGATATTCGGGCAGGGGATTTTCACAGATACGCAGTATTTT.

The chain is built from TRBV7-9 and TRBJ2-1; a weak D match, TRBD2 (6 bases). This CDR3 comprises 15 residues. V lost 5 bases to trimming and J lost 4 bases, with 15 bases between them. Germline V CDR1 and CDR2: SEHNR, FQNEAQ (reference sequence). This CDR3 is CASSTTRTMYNEQFF. The CDR3 DNA reads TGTGCCAGCAGCACAACACGGACTATGTACAATGAGCAGTTCTTC.

The chain is built from TRBV5-6 and TRBJ1-2; D uncertain. Germline V gene lookup returns CDR1 SGHDT and CDR2 YYEEEE. Trimming removed 1 base at V and 5 bases at J, with 18 bases between. This CDR3 is 16 amino acids long. CDR3 amino acids: CASSLYTIGGFYGYTF. The CDR3 DNA is TGTGCCAGCAGCTTGTATACCATAGGAGGGTTTTATGGCTACACCTTC.

The chain employs TRBV25-1 and TRBJ1-2; no definite D call. The ends were cut back, 4 bases at V and 8 bases at J, with 20 bases in the middle. The CDR3 has 15 residues. Germline assignment: CDR1 MGHDK and CDR2 SYGVNS. The CDR3: CASSGESLGVRGYTF. DNA of the CDR3: TGTGCCAGCAGTGGCGAATCCCTCGGTGTGAGGGGCTACACCTTC.

The chain is built from TRBV2 and TRBJ2-3, with 10 bases identical to TRBD2. The CDR3 extends over 16 amino acids. V dropped 2 bases and J dropped 2; count of bases not matched to a gene: 4. Germline CDR1 SNHLY, CDR2 FYNNEI. The chain's CDR3 is CASSEQGLANTDTQYF. The CDR3 bases are TGTGCCAGCAGTGAACAGGGACTAGCGAACACAGATACGCAGTATTTT.

The rearrangement uses TRBV3-1 (or the pseudogene TRBV3-2) and TRBJ2-1; 14 nucleotides agree with TRBD2. Per germline, CDR1 LGHDT and CDR2 YNNKEL (reference sequence). The ends lost 4 bases at V and 8 bases at J; junction bases unmatched: 4. This CDR3 comprises 15 residues. CDR3 in amino acids: CASSPGLAGGDEQFF. DNA for the CDR3: TGTGCCAGCAGCCCTGGACTAGCGGGAGGCGATGAGCAGTTCTTC.

This clone turned up a few times. The chain recombines TRBV5-5 with TRBJ1-1; TRBD1 matches 7 bases. Germline CDR1 is SGHKS and CDR2 is YYEKEE (reference sequence). The V and J ends lost 4 bases and 4 bases, in that order; junction bases with no gene match: 7. The CDR3 has 14 residues. CDR3: CASSALQGFTEAFF. The CDR3 nucleotides read TGTGCCAGCAGCGCCCTACAGGGGTTCACTGAAGCTTTCTTT.

This clone was observed a single time. V usage is TRBV19 and J usage is TRBJ1-5; tentatively, D is TRBD1 (6 bases). Germline loops: CDR1 LNHDA, CDR2 SQIVND (reference sequence). CDR3 length: 16 residues. Deletions cut 1 base from V and 2 bases from J, with 12 bases between. The CDR3 nucleotides read TGTGCCAGTAGTATAGTCGGGACACTCGGCAATCAGCCCCAGCATTTT. Translation: CASSIVGTLGNQPQHF.

This chain connects TRBV4-2 to TRBJ2-1, with 10 bases aligning to TRBD2. Trimming removed 1 base from V and 6 bases from J; junction bases left unmatched: 6. Germline V gene data show CDR1 as LGHNA and CDR2 as YNFKEQ. This CDR3 has 16 amino acids. CDR3: CASSQVEASGSNEQFF. The DNA of the CDR3 is TGTGCCAGCAGCCAAGTGGAGGCTAGCGGGAGCAATGAGCAGTTCTTC.

This clone has a count of ten or more. The V and J genes are TRBV27 and TRBJ1-2, with 11 bases fitting TRBD1. The CDR3 length is 14 residues. The V gene end was trimmed by 4 bases and the J gene end by 7 bases; junction bases not matched to a gene: 5. The germline gives CDR1 MNHEY, CDR2 SMNVEV (reference sequence). DNA of the CDR3: TGTGCCAGCAGTTCGATCGGGACAGGGGGTGGCTACACCTTC. It codes for CASSSIGTGGGYTF.

The V gene is TRBV2, the J gene TRBJ1-2; D not certain. The V gene lost 4 bases and the J gene lost 2 bases, with 11 bases spanning the gap. The CDR3 runs 14 residues. The germline V gene encodes CDR1 SNHLY and CDR2 FYNNEI. The CDR3 here is CASSVKSENYGYTF. The CDR3, as DNA: TGTGCCAGCAGTGTAAAGAGCGAGAACTATGGCTACACCTTC.

The rearrangement uses TRBV24-1 and TRBJ2-1; D is perhaps TRBD2 (5 bases). Germline CDR1 and CDR2: KGHDR and SFDVKD. Trimming removed 6 bases from V and 0 bases from J, with 26 bases in between. The CDR3 has 20 residues. The CDR3, as DNA: TGTGCCACCAGTCAAGGGTACCCTCAAGGCGGGCCCAGCTCCTACAATGAGCAGTTCTTC. Its translation is CATSQGYPQGGPSSYNEQFF.

This clone was detected only once. This rearrangement joins TRBV7-3 to TRBJ2-1; 9 bases match TRBD2. Germline CDR1 is SGHTA and CDR2 is FQGTGA. The junction had 5 bases not matched to a gene; V was cut back by 4 bases and J by 10 bases. This CDR3 contains 13 residues. CDR3 sequence (DNA): TGTGCCAGCAGCTCACTAGCGGGTGGCGAGCAGTTCTTC. Translating it yields CASSSLAGGEQFF.

The J gene is TRBJ1-1, the V gene TRBV2; D possibly corresponds to TRBD1 (6 bases). Germline V gene lookup returns CDR1 SNHLY and CDR2 FYNNEI. This CDR3 is 15 amino acids long. The germline V and J ends were trimmed by 7 bases and 2 bases, with 17 bases remaining between them. CDR3 sequence: CASKALWTANTEAFF. In nucleotides, the CDR3 is TGTGCCAGCAAGGCGTTGTGGACAGCAAACACTGAAGCTTTCTTT.

The CDR3 DNA reads TGTGCCAGCAGTTTGACGGCGGGAGGGCCTCCAGATACGCAGTATTTT. It is translated as CASSLTAGGPPDTQYF. The chain has TRBV27 and TRBJ2-3; 9 nucleotides match TRBD2. The CDR3 extends over 16 amino acids. Germline assignment: CDR1 MNHEY and CDR2 SMNVEV (reference sequence). V dropped 3 bases and J dropped 4; count of bases not matched to a gene: 8.

V and J are TRBV20-1 and TRBJ2-7; D uncertain. V was clipped by 7 bases and J by 3 bases, with 10 bases between them. CDR1 and CDR2 (germline): DFQATT, SNEGSKA (reference sequence). The CDR3 loop spans 11 amino acids. Here the CDR3 DNA reads TGCAGTGGCCTAGGAGACTACGAGCAGTACTTC. It codes for CSGLGDYEQYF.

The V and J genes are TRBV6-5 and TRBJ2-7; possible D gene TRBD1, 5 bases. In germline, CDR1 is MNHEY, CDR2 SVGAGI. This CDR3 has 16 residues. V lost 2 bases, J lost 0 bases, and 14 bases lay in between. In nucleotides, the CDR3 is TGTGCCAGCAGTTACGATTTAGGGGTTAGCTCCTACGAGCAGTACTTC. Its translation is CASSYDLGVSSYEQYF.

A few counts support this clone. The CDR3 protein is CASSLHPLLGVNEQFF. The CDR3 nucleotides are TGTGCCAGCAGCCTCCACCCCCTCCTAGGGGTCAATGAGCAGTTCTTC. V is TRBV9 and J is TRBJ2-1; possible D gene TRBD1, 5 bases. The CDR3 contains 16 residues. The ends were cut back, 4 bases at V and 6 bases at J, with 20 bases in the middle. The germline V gene encodes CDR1 SGDLS and CDR2 YYNGEE.

This chain uses TRBV28 with TRBJ2-5; weak D call: TRBD1 (6 bases). V shed 5 bases and J shed 3 bases, with 19 bases lying between them. The CDR3 totals 16 residues. CDR1 is MDHEN and CDR2 is SYDVKM in the germline V gene. CDR3 sequence reads: CASSPLRTGMKETQYF. As DNA, the CDR3 is TGTGCCAGCAGTCCACTCCGTACAGGGATGAAAGAGACCCAGTACTTC.

This clone was recorded only once. An end of the junction differs from the germline gene, which may be a read error. This chain joins TRBV7-7 and TRBJ2-7; 9 positions match TRBD1. CDR1 is SSHAT, CDR2 FNYEAQ, per germline (reference sequence). The CDR3 length is 13 residues. The CDR3 is CASSDGQGSEQYF. The CDR3 DNA sequence: TGTGCTAGCAGCGACGGACAGGGGAGCGAGCAGTACTTC. Full variable domain (missing parts from reference TRBV7-7 and TRBJ2-7): GAGVSQSPRYKVTKRGQDVTLRCDPISSHATLYWYQQALGQGPEFLTYFNYEAQPDKSGLPSDRFSAERPEGSISTLTIQRTEQRDSAMYRCASSDGQGSEQYFGPGTRLTVT.

This clone has a handful of counts. The J gene is TRBJ2-7, the V gene TRBV29-1; 10 bases align to TRBD1. The germline gives CDR1 SQVTM, CDR2 ANQGSEA. CDR3 length: 13 residues. J lost 6 bases, V lost 3 bases, and 5 bases had no gene match. The CDR3 region has the DNA TGCAGCGTTGACGCGACAGGGGGCGGCGAGCAGTACTTC. Its protein is CSVDATGGGEQYF.

The rearrangement links TRBV5-1 to TRBJ2-7; the D gene is possibly TRBD1 (6 bases). The CDR3 sequence is 13 residues long. From germline, CDR1 is SGHRS and CDR2 YFSETQ. Trimming removed 4 bases at V and 5 bases at J, with 13 bases between. As DNA, the CDR3 is TGCGCCAGCAGCACCCGGGACACTAACGAGCAGTACTTC. It translates to CASSTRDTNEQYF.

CDR3 in DNA: TGTGCCAGCAGACAAAAACGGACAGGTACCTACGAGCAGTACTTC. It specifies CASRQKRTGTYEQYF. The V call is TRBV27, the J call TRBJ2-7, with TRBD1 identical over 7 bases. Trimming cost V 6 bases and J 2 bases; bases outside gene matches: 10. The CDR3 has 15 amino acids. The germline V gene has CDR1 MNHEY and CDR2 SMNVEV (reference sequence).

V is TRBV2 and J is TRBJ2-5, with D uncertain. V shed 3 bases and J shed 7 bases, with 18 bases lying between them. The CDR3 loop spans 15 amino acids. CDR1 and CDR2 (germline): SNHLY, FYNNEI. In DNA form, the CDR3 reads TGTGCCAGCAGTGACGCAACATCACCCCTCCGGACCCAGTACTTC. Translation gives CASSDATSPLRTQYF.